This TCR beta chain was recorded in a study of blood T cell repertoires in COVID-19. Assay: immunoSEQ multiplex PCR; the TCRdb copy retains only in-frame clones and omits some. This repertoire shows 120,000 to 150,000 clones, 84% found once; its top ten account for roughly 6.2%. This CDR3 is 15 amino acids long. What was sequenced was PBMCs or T cells enriched from blood (not recorded which). This chain links TRBV21-1 with TRBJ1-5; the table gives TRBD1 as D, unverified against the DNA. TRBV21-1 is noted as a pseudogene. This TCR was sampled from a woman aged 45-65 years who had been exposed to COVID-19. CDR3 protein: CASRTKDRENQPQHF. The CDR3 bases are TGTGCCAGCAGAACCAAAGACAGGGAAAATCAGCCCCAGCATTTT.